What follows are 29 T cell receptor beta chains derived from one specimen sequenced in a study of immune evolution from preneoplasia to lung adenocarcinoma. The assay was immunoSEQ multiplex PCR, and TCRdb's table has in-frame clones only and misses some. This repertoire shows approximately 5,300 clones, 70% to 80% found once; its top ten account for roughly 20%. The sample consisted of FFPE adjacent normal lung tissue. The receptor source for this set is a person aged 55-85 years with lung adenocarcinoma.

V gene TRBV18 combines with J gene TRBJ1-1; D remains ambiguous. CDR3 length: 12 residues. The germline V gene has CDR1 KGHSH and CDR2 LQKENI. V shed 6 bases and J shed 4 bases, with 9 bases lying between them. The CDR3 nucleotides are TGTGCCAGCTCCGCTTCAGGCACTGAAGCTTTCTTT. Its translation is CASSASGTEAFF.

The J gene is TRBJ1-5, the V gene TRBV4-1, with 12 bases that match TRBD1. V was clipped by 3 bases and J by 10 bases; unmatched bases: 4. The CDR3 is made up of 14 amino acids. Germline values: CDR1 MGHRA, CDR2 YSYEKL. CDR3 in DNA: TGCGCCAGCAGCCAGGGACAGGGGGCTCGACCCCAGCATTTT. Amino acids: CASSQGQGARPQHF.

The chain links TRBV20-1 to TRBJ1-1; D unresolved. Trimming cost V 4 bases and J 6 bases, with 6 bases left between them. Germline assignment: CDR1 DFQATT and CDR2 SNEGSKA (reference sequence). This CDR3 is 10 amino acids long. The CDR3, as DNA: TGCAGTGCTACCGACCCTGAAGCTTTCTTT. Translation gives CSATDPEAFF.

This clone was recorded once. This chain connects TRBV30 to TRBJ2-3; D uncertain. This CDR3 region has 12 residues. CDR1 GTSNPN and CDR2 SVGIG come from the germline V gene (reference sequence). V was clipped by 2 bases and J by 2 bases, with 5 bases between them. For the CDR3, the DNA is TGTGCCTGGAGTCCTCTCACAGATACGCAGTATTTT. Translated, it gives CAWSPLTDTQYF.

This rearrangement joins TRBV4-1 to TRBJ1-1; the D is unclear. CDR1 and CDR2 from the germline V gene are MGHRA and YSYEKL. Trimming took off 0 bases at V and 1 base at J, with 9 bases between the two ends. The CDR3 length is 15 residues. The chain's CDR3 is CASSQERLGNTEAFF. CDR3 coding DNA: TGCGCCAGCAGCCAAGAACGGTTGGGGAACACTGAAGCTTTCTTT.

This clone appeared a few times. The chain links TRBV25-1 to TRBJ1-1, with a possible D match to TRBD1 (5 bases). V lost 4 bases and J 2 bases, leaving 8 bases between the germline ends. CDR1 MGHDK and CDR2 SYGVNS come from the germline V gene. This CDR3 has 13 residues. CDR3 in amino acids: CASSVQGNTEAFF. In DNA form, the CDR3 reads TGTGCCAGCAGTGTCCAGGGTAACACTGAAGCTTTCTTT.

The V gene is TRBV25-1, the J gene TRBJ2-5; D remains unclear. V lost 3 bases to trimming and J lost 6 bases, with 17 bases between them. Germline V gives CDR1 MGHDK, CDR2 SYGVNS. This CDR3 has 15 residues. The CDR3 DNA sequence: TGTGCCAGCAGTGACCCAGGAACCAAAGAGAAGACCCAGTACTTC. This translates into CASSDPGTKEKTQYF.

This chain connects TRBV25-1 to TRBJ2-3; 10 positions match TRBD2. Per germline, CDR1 MGHDK and CDR2 SYGVNS. The J segment lost 3 bases and the V segment lost 8 bases, leaving 5 bases of the junction unmatched. There are 14 residues in the CDR3. The CDR3 protein is CASHSGRRTDTQYF. DNA of the CDR3: TGTGCCAGCCATAGCGGGAGGAGGACAGATACGCAGTATTTT.

The chain is built from TRBV19 and TRBJ2-1, with TRBD2 matching over 8 bases. The V gene end was trimmed by 1 base and the J gene end by 10 bases; junction bases not matched to a gene: 6. Germline CDR1 LNHDA, CDR2 SQIVND (reference sequence). The CDR3 covers 14 residues. The CDR3 DNA follows: TGTGCCAGTAGTATAGCGGGGCCGGGAGGGGAGCAGTTCTTC. This encodes CASSIAGPGGEQFF.

Sample share makes this clone large (0.1 to 1%). The V gene is TRBV20-1, the J gene TRBJ1-1; no clear D. CDR3 length equals 11 residues. The germline V gene encodes CDR1 DFQATT and CDR2 SNEGSKA (reference sequence). V gave up 3 bases and J gave up 5 bases, with 7 bases separating them. The CDR3 spells CSASRETEAFF. The CDR3 region has the DNA TGCAGTGCTAGCAGAGAAACTGAAGCTTTCTTT.

V usage is TRBV10-3 and J usage is TRBJ2-7; D unclear. The CDR3 contains 15 residues. Germline CDR1 is ENHRY and CDR2 is SYGVKD. V lost 0 bases, J lost 0 bases, and 9 bases lay in between. This chain's CDR3 is CAISESWGNSYEQYF. The CDR3, as DNA: TGTGCCATCAGTGAGTCATGGGGAAACTCCTACGAGCAGTACTTC.

CDR3 protein: CASSLGSAGGPQDTQYF. CDR3 sequence (DNA): TGTGCCAGCAGTTTAGGTTCGGCGGGGGGGCCACAAGATACGCAGTATTTT. The chain links TRBV27 to TRBJ2-3; 9 bases match TRBD2. The CDR3 runs to 17 residues. Germline CDR1 reads MNHEY; CDR2 reads SMNVEV (reference sequence). J gave up 5 bases and V 2 bases, and 11 bases lay outside the gene matches.

This clone was observed a single time. The gene calls are TRBV29-1 and TRBJ2-1, with D possibly TRBD2 on 6 matching bases. CDR3 length: 16 amino acids. V was cut by 2 bases and J by 0 bases, with 14 bases left in between. Looked up from germline, CDR1 is SQVTM and CDR2 is ANQGSEA. CDR3 nucleotides: TGCAGCGTTGAACCTTTAGCGGCGAGCTCCTACAATGAGCAGTTCTTC. This translates into CSVEPLAASSYNEQFF.

The genes are TRBV27 and TRBJ2-1; TRBD2 matches at 8 bases. Germline values: CDR1 MNHEY, CDR2 SMNVEV (reference sequence). Trimming took 8 bases from V and 0 from J; bases not matched to a gene: 6. The CDR3 extends over 15 amino acids. CDR3 sequence (DNA): TGTGCCAGCCTACCCAGCGGGGGCTCCTACAATGAGCAGTTCTTC. Protein sequence: CASLPSGGSYNEQFF.

The chain links TRBV5-5 to TRBJ1-6, with 7 bases aligning to TRBD1. Germline assignment: CDR1 SGHKS and CDR2 YYEKEE (reference sequence). CDR3 length equals 17 residues. V lost 3 bases, J lost 0 bases, and 6 bases stayed unmatched. CDR3: CASSSGTDSSYNSPLHF. The CDR3, as DNA: TGTGCCAGCAGCTCTGGGACAGACAGCTCCTATAATTCACCCCTCCACTTT.

The rearrangement joins TRBV11-2 to TRBJ2-5, with 7 bases aligning to TRBD1. J was trimmed by 5 bases and V by 4 bases; bases with no gene match: 7. The length of the CDR3 is 14 residues. The germline gives CDR1 SGHAT, CDR2 FQNNGV. The CDR3 reads CASSSLGTAETQYF. DNA for the CDR3: TGTGCCAGCAGCTCCCTCGGGACAGCGGAGACCCAGTACTTC.

This clone was seen a few times. The CDR3 DNA follows: TGCGCCAGCAGCCCGGGACATCCAACCAACACTGAAGCTTTCTTT. Encoded protein: CASSPGHPTNTEAFF. The chain has TRBV5-1 and TRBJ1-1; D may be TRBD1 (6 bases). Germline CDR1 SGHRS, CDR2 YFSETQ. This CDR3 spans 15 amino acids. Trimming took off 4 bases at V and 2 bases at J, with 15 bases between the two ends.

The chain employs TRBV5-1 and TRBJ2-1; D is ambiguous. The CDR3 sequence is 14 residues long. Germline CDR1 SGHRS, CDR2 YFSETQ. The germline V and J ends were trimmed by 0 bases and 6 bases, with 10 bases remaining between them. CDR3: CASSLGQVTNEQFF. CDR3 bases: TGCGCCAGCAGCTTGGGGCAGGTCACCAATGAGCAGTTCTTC.

This rearrangement joins TRBV25-1 to TRBJ2-5; D is unclear. The CDR3 extends over 13 amino acids. The V gene's germline CDR1 is MGHDK and CDR2 SYGVNS. Trimming removed 2 bases at V and 5 bases at J, with 9 bases between. This chain's CDR3 is CASSESPLETQYF. CDR3 sequence (DNA): TGTGCCAGCAGTGAAAGTCCCCTGGAGACCCAGTACTTC.

This chain joins TRBV5-1 and TRBJ2-2; D might be TRBD1 (6 bases). Germline CDR1 and CDR2: SGHRS and YFSETQ. The CDR3 covers 15 residues. Trimming cost V 0 bases and J 6 bases, with 12 bases left between them. This chain's CDR3 is CASSLATGSPGELFF. The CDR3 region has the DNA TGCGCCAGCAGCTTGGCCACAGGGTCTCCCGGGGAGCTGTTTTTT.

This clone has just one count. The chain is built from TRBV5-4 and TRBJ2-3; 8 positions agree with TRBD2. The CDR3 covers 14 residues. CDR1 SGHNT and CDR2 YYREEE come from the germline V gene (reference sequence). Germline trimming cut 0 bases from V and 4 bases from J; bases unmatched to any gene: 1. Here the CDR3 reads CASSLDGGADTQYF. In DNA, the CDR3 is TGTGCCAGCAGCTTGGACGGGGGGGCAGATACGCAGTATTTT.

The chain recombines TRBV5-1 with TRBJ2-1; 12 nucleotides agree with TRBD2. Germline lookup yields CDR1 SGHRS and CDR2 YFSETQ. This CDR3 spans 15 amino acids. Trimming took 5 bases from V and 7 from J; bases not matched to a gene: 7. The CDR3 DNA reads as TGCGCCAGCAGTACGACTAGCGGGGGAATTAATGAGCAGTTCTTC. It codes for CASSTTSGGINEQFF.

The rearrangement joins TRBV9 to TRBJ2-1; no clear D gene. The V and J ends lost 0 bases and 7 bases respectively, with 11 bases between them. The CDR3 spans 14 residues. Germline lookup yields CDR1 SGDLS and CDR2 YYNGEE. CDR3 sequence: CASSVVLYDNEQFF. The CDR3 region has the DNA TGTGCCAGCAGCGTAGTCTTGTATGATAATGAGCAGTTCTTC.

The chain carries TRBV27 and TRBJ2-7; 7 bases fit TRBD2. CDR3 length: 13 amino acids. Germline V lookup: CDR1 MNHEY, CDR2 SMNVEV (reference sequence). The J segment lost 3 bases and the V segment lost 6 bases, leaving 5 bases of the junction unmatched. The CDR3 sequence: CASRSSGGYEQYF. DNA for the CDR3: TGTGCCAGCAGGAGCTCGGGGGGCTACGAGCAGTACTTC.

This rearrangement joins TRBV29-1 to TRBJ1-1; D is possibly TRBD1 (6 bases). Trimming stripped 6 bases from V and 3 bases from J, with 17 bases between. CDR1 is SQVTM and CDR2 is ANQGSEA in the germline V gene. The length of the CDR3 is 14 residues. CDR3 region: CSVNRAEVYTEAFF. The DNA of the CDR3 is TGCAGCGTGAACAGGGCGGAAGTTTACACTGAAGCTTTCTTT.

The chain employs TRBV7-6 and TRBJ1-1; D is unclear. V lost 0 bases to trimming and J lost 5 bases, with 7 bases between them. The CDR3 is 13 residues long. Germline V CDR1 and CDR2: SGHVS, FNYEAQ. CDR3 DNA sequence: TGTGCCAGCAGCTTAGCCGGGCGGACTGAAGCTTTCTTT. It encodes CASSLAGRTEAFF. Looking up the rest from reference TRBV7-6 and TRBJ1-1 gives the full variable domain: GAGVSQSPRYKVTKRGQDVALRCDPISGHVSLYWYRQALGQGPEFLTYFNYEAQQDKSGLPNDRFSAERPEGSISTLTIQRTEQRDSAMYRCASSLAGRTEAFFGQGTRLTVV.

The chain combines TRBV2 with TRBJ1-3; D gene unclear. The germline V and J ends were trimmed by 6 bases and 1 base, with 4 bases remaining between them. Germline V gives CDR1 SNHLY, CDR2 FYNNEI. The CDR3 runs 12 residues. CDR3 amino acids: CASRGSGNTIYF. CDR3 DNA: TGTGCCAGCAGGGGATCTGGAAACACCATATATTTT.

The chain recombines TRBV2 with TRBJ2-3; unclear D gene. There are 11 residues in the CDR3. CDR1 SNHLY and CDR2 FYNNEI come from the germline V gene. V was shortened by 7 bases and J by 4 bases, with 6 bases between the two germline ends. The CDR3 region has the DNA TGTGCCAGCAAGGTAGCAGATACGCAGTATTTT. Amino acid sequence: CASKVADTQYF.

V and J are TRBV27 and TRBJ1-2; TRBD1 matches 9 bases. V gave up 1 base and J gave up 9 bases; unmatched junction bases: 9. Germline values: CDR1 MNHEY, CDR2 SMNVEV (reference sequence). This CDR3 is 15 amino acids long. The CDR3 DNA follows: TGTGCCAGCAGTTTATGGTCAGAGGACAGGGGCCGCTACACCTTC. It encodes CASSLWSEDRGRYTF.